This TCR beta chain comes out of a study of blood T cells in healthy people across ages (dated by TCRdb to the mid-2010s). With respect to the entire study: In model experiments, template switching captured roughly one uniquely barcoded TCR beta cDNA molecule for every two T cells. Using deep sequencing normalized with unique cDNA molecular identifiers, the study measured how TCR beta repertoire diversity changes with age. Donors were grouped into four age groups: young (average approximately 15 years), middle-aged (roughly 38), aged (approximately 67) and long-lived (around 80). Donors of different ages were randomly distributed across sequencing lanes to avoid experimental bias. For two donors (one aged 18 to 30 and one aged 80 or older), the study analyzed two additional independent replicas of 1 million unique cDNA reads from the same blood draw. Overall study results and their limits: As age increased, observed TCR beta diversity per million T cells dropped in a roughly linear way, and a significant reduction was already evident by age roughly 36. The CMV infection status of donors was not known, potentially confounding age-related changes in expanded clonotypes. There was a strong correlation between observed TCR beta diversity and the percentage of naive T cells measured by flow cytometry. Bulk unsorted PBMC profiling prevented conclusive comparison of naive and antigen-experienced compartments. Estimates of total diversity from one million sequenced T cells were regarded as lower bounds and underestimates. Compared with the aged group, the long-lived group had more naive CD4+ T cells, fewer expanded clones and increased TCR diversity, a pattern suggesting age selection.

Remarks on this clonotype: Its recognized antigen is unknown. The record has no base qualities; no much larger clone is one base away.

Donors were 39 systemically healthy Caucasian individuals from Russia aged roughly 6 to 90 years. Roughly 9.5 milliliters of peripheral blood were drawn from each donor into EDTA-treated Vacutainer tubes. PBMCs were isolated by Ficoll-Paque density-gradient centrifugation, with at least 6 million obtained per sample. Trizol reagent was used to extract total RNA from the PBMCs, yielding at least 6 micrograms per sample. The percentages of naive CD45RAhigh/CD27high T cells were determined by flow cytometry on a PBMC aliquot from every donor. Library method: 5' RACE. The data were produced on an Illumina HiSeq 2500. A second PCR of about 7 to 12 cycles was performed with a sample-barcoded 5' primer and a J-beta primer mix. A template-switch 5' adaptor carrying 12 random nucleotides introduced a unique molecular identifier onto each TCR beta cDNA molecule. Each sample yielded at least 2.5 million CDR3-containing paired-end reads. All of the RNA was converted into first-strand cDNA using the Mint cDNA synthesis kit, with a TRBC-specific oligonucleotide serving as the primer. Following uracil-DNA glycosylase treatment, all cDNA underwent a first 18-cycle PCR with the universal primers M1SS and BC2_uni_R. Per the source publication's procedure: Normalization of each sample was performed by random selection of 1 million high-quality reads, each carrying a distinct molecular identifier. Reads sharing molecular identifiers were discarded rather than binned into consensus sequences. MiTCR, run with a Q25 quality threshold and the strictest error-elimination algorithm, handled CDR3 identification, clonotype clustering and error correction. Lower-bound total TCR beta diversity was estimated with a nonparametric unseen species model using Euler transformation. TCRdb cleaned the public reads at Q25 with fastp, built clones with MiXCR and kept in-frame beta chains. Duplicate CDR3 protein sequences are folded into a single record with the most common DNA and genes. The V and J calls were not made by the authors but by TCRdb's processing. For this sample there are about 640,000 distinct CDR3 sequences; roughly three fifths appear just once. The ten most abundant clones make up over 30% of the sample.

V is cut back by 5 bases and J by 3 bases, with 8 bases in the junction unmatched. From cysteine to phenylalanine, the CDR3 is 17 amino acids long. The retained sequence is limited to the CDR3, 51 bases, with the frame set at the first base. The germline V gene supplies CDR1 SGHVS and CDR2 FQNEAQ. The source material was blood. The source of this sequence is a man in his 60s in good health. The chain links TRBV7-8 with TRBJ2-7, with 15 central nucleotides matching TRBD2. The CDR3: CASSPGLAGGGLYEQYF. The DNA sequence is given as TGTGCCAGCAGCCCGGGACTAGCGGGGGGAGGACTCTACGAGCAGTACTTC.